The 5 T cell receptor beta chains presented below share a single source sample, sequenced in a study of molecular identifiers for immune sequencing clone quantification. TCRdb fed the PCR reads into MiXCR, producing one record per CDR3 protein. Of some 650,000 distinct CDR3 sequences listed, approximately 20% are singletons. Sequencing was performed on naive CD8+ T cells from blood, with Jurkat cell RNA spiked in. Subset denoted: FACS-sorted CD8+CD4-CCR7+CD45RA+ naive T cells. The origin of the receptors is a human donor in good health. Some libraries in this study had Jurkat cell RNA spiked in.

This clonotype was recorded a few times. The J gene is TRBJ2-5, the V gene TRBV12-3 or TRBV12-4; 9 bases match TRBD2. With 3 bases clipped from V and 2 bases from J, the junction kept 13 bases outside the gene matches. CDR3 length: 18 residues. CDR3 sequence: CASSFSGSDSVGQETQYF. In nucleotides, the CDR3 is TGTGCCAGCAGTTTTAGCGGGAGCGATTCGGTTGGTCAAGAGACCCAGTACTTC.

This clonotype has ten or more counts. The chain joins TRBV7-6 to TRBJ2-7; possible D gene TRBD1, 7 bases. Germline V gives CDR1 SGHVS, CDR2 FNYEAQ. V was trimmed by 5 bases and J by 0 bases, leaving 11 bases between them. This CDR3 spans 14 amino acids. CDR3 DNA: TGTGCCAGCAGCCCCAGGGGGGACTCCTACGAGCAGTACTTC. It translates to CASSPRGDSYEQYF.

This clonotype was seen ten or more times. CDR3 sequence (DNA): TGTGCCAGCAGCTTTATTCTAGCGGAGGACACAGATACGCAGTATTTT. This encodes CASSFILAEDTDTQYF. The rearrangement joins TRBV5-6 to TRBJ2-3; 7 bases are shared with TRBD2. The germline CDR1 and CDR2 sequences are SGHDT and YYEEEE. Trimming cost V 2 bases and J 2 bases; bases outside gene matches: 8. The CDR3 runs 16 residues.

Regarding this clonotype: This clone may be a read error of a much larger clone one base away. The J gene is TRBJ2-7, the V gene TRBV19; weak D call: TRBD1 (5 bases). Germline V gene data show CDR1 as LNHDA and CDR2 as SQIVND (reference sequence). The CDR3 spans 12 residues. V was cut by 4 bases and J by 12 bases, with 16 bases left in between. This CDR3 is CASSRTPLRLYF. CDR3 DNA: TGTGCCAGTAGTAGGACACCCCTACGTCTGTACTTC.

This clonotype has just a few counts. The rearrangement joins TRBV27 to TRBJ1-2, with 8 bases identical to TRBD1. V was clipped by 0 bases and J by 0 bases; unmatched bases: 6. CDR1 and CDR2 (germline): MNHEY, SMNVEV (reference sequence). CDR3 length: 17 amino acids. The CDR3 region is CASSLSWDRRSNYGYTF. The CDR3 nucleotides read TGTGCCAGCAGTTTATCTTGGGACAGGCGGTCTAACTATGGCTACACCTTC.